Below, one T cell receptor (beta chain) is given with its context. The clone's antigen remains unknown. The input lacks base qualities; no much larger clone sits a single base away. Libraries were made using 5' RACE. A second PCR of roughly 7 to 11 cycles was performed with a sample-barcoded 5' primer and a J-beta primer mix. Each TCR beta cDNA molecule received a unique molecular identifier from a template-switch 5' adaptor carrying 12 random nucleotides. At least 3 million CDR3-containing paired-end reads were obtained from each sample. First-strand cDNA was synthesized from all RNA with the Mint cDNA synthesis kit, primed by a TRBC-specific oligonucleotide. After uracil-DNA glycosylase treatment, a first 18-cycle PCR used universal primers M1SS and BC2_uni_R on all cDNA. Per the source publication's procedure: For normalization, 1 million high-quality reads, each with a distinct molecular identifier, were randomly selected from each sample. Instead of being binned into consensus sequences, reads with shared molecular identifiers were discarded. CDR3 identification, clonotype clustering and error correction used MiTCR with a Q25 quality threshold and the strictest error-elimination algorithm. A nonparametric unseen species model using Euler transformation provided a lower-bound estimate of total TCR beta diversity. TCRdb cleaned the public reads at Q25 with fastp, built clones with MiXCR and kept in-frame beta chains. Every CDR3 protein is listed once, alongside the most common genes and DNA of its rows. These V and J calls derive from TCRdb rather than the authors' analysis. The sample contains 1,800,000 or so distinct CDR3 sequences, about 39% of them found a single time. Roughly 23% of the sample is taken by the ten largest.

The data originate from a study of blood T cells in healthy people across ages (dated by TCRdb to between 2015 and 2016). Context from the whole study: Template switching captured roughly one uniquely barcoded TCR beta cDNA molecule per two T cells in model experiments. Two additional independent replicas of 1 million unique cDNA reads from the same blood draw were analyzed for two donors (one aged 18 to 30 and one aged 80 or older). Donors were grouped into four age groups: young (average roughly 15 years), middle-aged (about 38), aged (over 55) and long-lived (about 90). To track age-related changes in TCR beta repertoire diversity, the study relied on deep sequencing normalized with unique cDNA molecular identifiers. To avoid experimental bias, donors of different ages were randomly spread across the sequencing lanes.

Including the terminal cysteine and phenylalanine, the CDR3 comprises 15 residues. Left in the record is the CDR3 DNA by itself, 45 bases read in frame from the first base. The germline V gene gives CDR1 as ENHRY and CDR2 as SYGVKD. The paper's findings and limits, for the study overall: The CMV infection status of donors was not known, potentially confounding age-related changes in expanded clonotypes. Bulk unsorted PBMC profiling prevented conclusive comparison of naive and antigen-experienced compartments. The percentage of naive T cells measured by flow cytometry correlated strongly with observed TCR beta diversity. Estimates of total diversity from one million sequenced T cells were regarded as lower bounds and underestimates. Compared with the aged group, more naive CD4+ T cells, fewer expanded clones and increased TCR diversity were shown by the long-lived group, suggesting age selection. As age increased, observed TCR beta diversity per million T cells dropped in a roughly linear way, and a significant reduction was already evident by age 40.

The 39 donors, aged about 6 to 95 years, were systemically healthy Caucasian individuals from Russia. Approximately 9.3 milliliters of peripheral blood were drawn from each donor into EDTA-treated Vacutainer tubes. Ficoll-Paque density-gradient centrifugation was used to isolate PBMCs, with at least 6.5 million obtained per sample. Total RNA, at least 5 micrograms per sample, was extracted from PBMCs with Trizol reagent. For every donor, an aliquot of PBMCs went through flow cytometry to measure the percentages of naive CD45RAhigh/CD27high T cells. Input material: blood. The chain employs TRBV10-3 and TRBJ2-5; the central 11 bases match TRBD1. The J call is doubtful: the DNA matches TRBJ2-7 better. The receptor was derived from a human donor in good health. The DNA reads TGTGCCATCAGAGCGCGAGGGACAGGGGGCTACGAGCAGTACTTC. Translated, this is CAIRARGTGGYEQYF.